The 2 T cell receptor beta chains reported below all come from one sample, sequenced in a study of blood T cell repertoires in COVID-19. Clones were read by immunoSEQ multiplex PCR, and TCRdb kept only the in-frame ones, dropping some. Among some 250,000 clones listed, roughly 90% were seen once. Sequencing was done on a sample of peripheral blood. These receptors were taken from a man aged 60-69 years with acute or convalescent COVID-19.

A few counts support this clone. The chain has TRBV12-3 or TRBV12-4 and TRBJ1-6; D gene ambiguous. Trimming left V 3 bases short and J 7 bases short, with 7 bases between. The CDR3 totals 13 residues. CDR3 nucleotide sequence: TGTGCCAGCAGTTTGCAGTCAAATTCACCCCTCCACTTT. Translating gives CASSLQSNSPLHF.

This clone was detected only a few times. The chain couples TRBV6-5 to TRBJ2-5; D ambiguous. The germline CDR1 and CDR2 sequences are MNHEY and SVGAGI. The V end lost 0 bases, the J end lost 2 bases, and 13 bases lay between the germline ends. The CDR3 is 16 amino acids. The CDR3 coding sequence is TGTGCCAGCAGTTACTCGTCGGGTGCCGGGCAAGAGACCCAGTACTTC. Translated, it gives CASSYSSGAGQETQYF.